This T cell receptor beta chain comes out of a study of blood T cell repertoires in COVID-19. Study background: The United States, Italy and Spain were the sources of the acute and convalescent COVID-19 samples. In each case, the material was cDNA or gDNA derived from T cells, B-cell-depleted T cells, or PBMCs.

The CDR3 consists of 15 residues. Trimming shortened V by 1 base and J by 3 bases, and 14 bases separated the two germline ends. Germline V CDR1 and CDR2: SGHRS, YFSETQ. As originally analysed: Researchers report that nucleated cell counts were estimated from reference gene primer amplification. Assay: immunoSEQ multiplex PCR; the TCRdb copy retains only in-frame clones and omits some. D and trimming were read from the DNA, whereas the V and J calls and clone size are those reported in that table. The sample contains over 150,000 clones, around nine tenths of which appear only once. This clone was picked up a small number of times.

The genes are TRBV5-1 and TRBJ2-7, with D maybe TRBD1 (6 bases). The receptor was isolated from a man aged 50 or older who had recovered from COVID-19. The sample taken for sequencing was peripheral blood. CDR3: CASSLISGTYYEQYF. The CDR3 bases are TGCGCCAGCAGCTTGATATCCGGGACATACTACGAGCAGTACTTC.